This entry concerns a single TCR beta chain. Its antigen is currently unknown. Losses at the gene ends were 5 bases for V and 8 bases for J; bases not matched to a gene: 6. The CDR3 length is 13 residues. This entry belongs to a study of blood T cells in healthy people across ages. Overall study findings and caveats: Observed TCR beta diversity per million T cells went down as age went up. This fall followed a roughly linear course with age.

With a J-beta primer mix and a sample-barcoded 5' primer, a second PCR ran about 7 to 12 cycles. TCRdb processed the 5' RACE reads anew with MiXCR; each CDR3 protein has one entry. The sample contains more than 550,000 distinct CDR3 sequences, about 24% of which appear only once. This clonotype was sampled from a man between 70 and 80 years old in good health. Material: blood. The V and J genes are TRBV12-3 or TRBV12-4 and TRBJ1-2; 9 bases match TRBD1. The CDR3 DNA follows: TGTGCCAGCAGTCGGGACAGGGACCTAGGCTACACCTTC. It specifies CASSRDRDLGYTF.